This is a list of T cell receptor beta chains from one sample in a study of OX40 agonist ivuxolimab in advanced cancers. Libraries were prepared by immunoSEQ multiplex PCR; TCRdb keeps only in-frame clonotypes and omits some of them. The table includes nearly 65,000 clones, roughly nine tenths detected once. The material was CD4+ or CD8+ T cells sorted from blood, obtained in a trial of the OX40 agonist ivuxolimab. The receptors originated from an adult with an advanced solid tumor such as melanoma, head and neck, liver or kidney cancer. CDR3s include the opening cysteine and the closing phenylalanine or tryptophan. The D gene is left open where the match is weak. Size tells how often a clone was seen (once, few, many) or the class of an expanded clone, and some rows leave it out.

CASEPASGKGNTQYF	TGTGCCAGCGAACCCGCTAGCGGGAAGGGGAATACGCAGTATTTT	TRBJ2-3	TRBV7-2	NA	TRBD2
CASQKDRGSADTQYF	TGTGCCTCACAAAAGGACAGGGGTTCGGCAGATACGCAGTATTTT	TRBJ2-3	TRBV2	NA	TRBD1
CASSETGMNTEAFF	TGTGCCAGCAGTGAAACAGGAATGAACACTGAAGCTTTCTTT	TRBJ1-1	TRBV2	medium-sized	NA
CASRGTVGNTIYF	TGTGCCAGCAGAGGGACGGTAGGAAACACCATATATTTT	TRBJ1-3	TRBV9	NA	NA
CASSALSGVTEAFF	TGTGCCAGCAGCGCTCTTTCAGGGGTCACTGAAGCTTTCTTT	TRBJ1-1	TRBV9	NA	NA
CASSYQASYEQYF	TGTGCCAGCAGTTATCAGGCTTCCTACGAGCAGTACTTC	TRBJ2-7	TRBV27	once	NA
CASTTSAETYEQYF	TGTGCCAGCACGACTAGCGCAGAAACCTACGAGCAGTACTTC	TRBJ2-7	TRBV6-5	NA	TRBD2
CATSEGQGYGYGYTF	TGTGCCACCAGCGAGGGACAGGGGTACGGCTATGGCTACACCTTC	TRBJ1-2	TRBV15	few	TRBD1
CASRYLAGGFDNEQFF	TGTGCCAGCCGATACCTAGCGGGAGGATTCGACAATGAGCAGTTCTTC	TRBJ2-1	TRBV6-6	NA	TRBD2
CASSQDRAGGSGQPQHF	TGCGCCAGCAGCCAAGACCGGGCAGGGGGAAGTGGTCAGCCCCAGCATTTT	TRBJ1-5	TRBV4-1	once	TRBD1
CASPLGTGELFF	TGTGCCAGCCCCTTGGGTACCGGGGAGCTGTTTTTT	TRBJ2-2	TRBV7-9	NA	NA
CASSSTTLYYEQYF	TGTGCCAGCAGCTCTACCACCCTTTACTACGAGCAGTACTTC	TRBJ2-7	TRBV13	NA	NA
CASSLGDYYGYTF	TGTGCCAGCAGCTTGGGCGACTACTATGGCTACACCTTC	TRBJ1-2	TRBV5-4	NA	NA
CASSLSPGQGSNQPQHF	TGTGCCAGCAGTTTATCCCCTGGACAGGGAAGCAATCAGCCCCAGCATTTT	TRBJ1-5	TRBV28	NA	TRBD1
CASRDEITGELFF	TGTGCCAGCAGGGACGAGATCACCGGGGAGCTGTTTTTT	TRBJ2-2	TRBV6-1	NA	NA
CASSLPGTDGYTF	TGTGCCAGCAGTTTACCCGGGACCGACGGCTACACCTTC	TRBJ1-2	TRBV27	NA	NA
CASSQERVGSGEQETQYF	TGCGCCAGCAGCCAAGAACGAGTCGGGTCAGGCGAACAAGAGACCCAGTACTTC	TRBJ2-5	TRBV4-1	NA	NA
CSVERGYNEQFF	TGCAGCGTTGAACGGGGGTACAATGAGCAGTTCTTC	TRBJ2-1	TRBV29-1	NA	NA
CASSYEGSPYEQYF	TGTGCCAGCTCCTACGAGGGATCCCCCTACGAGCAGTACTTC	TRBJ2-7	TRBV28	NA	NA
CASSGIRGWDYGYTF	TGTGCCAGCAGTGGAATCAGGGGCTGGGACTATGGCTACACCTTC	TRBJ1-2	TRBV27	NA	NA
CASSHGTSVTGELFF	TGTGCCAGCAGTCACGGGACTAGCGTCACCGGGGAGCTGTTTTTT	TRBJ2-2	TRBV27	NA	TRBD2
CASSLRQGLMGTGELFF	TGTGCCAGCAGCCTTAGACAGGGCCTGATGGGCACCGGGGAGCTGTTTTTT	TRBJ2-2	TRBV5-5	NA	TRBD1
CASSQDWDAGAYNEQFF	TGCGCCAGCAGCCAAGATTGGGACGCGGGGGCCTACAATGAGCAGTTCTTC	TRBJ2-1	TRBV4-3	NA	TRBD2
CASRQGAPGNLIYGYTF	TGTGCCAGCAGACAGGGGGCCCCCGGTAACCTTATCTATGGCTACACCTTC	TRBJ1-2	TRBV28	NA	TRBD1
CASSDSGLAGGGVYNEQFF	TGTGCCAGCAGTGACTCGGGACTAGCGGGAGGAGGAGTTTACAATGAGCAGTTCTTC	TRBJ2-1	TRBV27	once	TRBD2
CASKSGQGRETQYF	TGTGCCAGCAAATCCGGACAGGGGAGGGAGACCCAGTACTTC	TRBJ2-5	TRBV27	NA	TRBD1
CASTPLAGGSNEQFF	TGTGCTAGCACCCCATTAGCGGGAGGATCAAATGAGCAGTTCTTC	TRBJ2-1	TRBV7-7	NA	TRBD2
CASSPGWGNQPQHF	TGTGCCAGCAGCCCCGGGTGGGGGAATCAGCCCCAGCATTTT	TRBJ1-5	TRBV7-6	few	NA
CASSVVLGDTDTQYF	TGTGCCAGCAGCGTAGTCTTGGGGGACACAGATACGCAGTATTTT	TRBJ2-3	TRBV9	NA	NA
CASSLEFVQGQETQYF	TGTGCCAGCAGCTTAGAATTTGTGCAGGGTCAAGAGACCCAGTACTTC	TRBJ2-5	TRBV7-9	NA	NA
CASATGSLGAQHF	TGCGCCAGCGCGACAGGGTCCCTTGGGGCCCAGCATTTT	TRBJ1-5	TRBV4-1	NA	TRBD1
CASSDSPAVSSYNEQFF	TGTGCCAGCAGCGACTCACCAGCGGTGAGCTCCTACAATGAGCAGTTCTTC	TRBJ2-1	TRBV9	once	NA
CASSYRDRGDSPLHF	TGTGCCAGCAGTTACCGGGACAGGGGAGATTCACCCCTCCACTTT	TRBJ1-6	TRBV6-5	NA	TRBD1
CASSAAGSGYEQYF	TGTGCCAGCAGCGCCGCGGGATCGGGCTACGAGCAGTACTTC	TRBJ2-7	TRBV9	once	NA
CASSSRTGEYEQYF	TGTGCCAGCAGCTCCCGGACAGGGGAGTACGAGCAGTACTTC	TRBJ2-7	TRBV7-9	NA	TRBD1
CASNAGAWSSYEQYF	TGTGCCAGCAATGCTGGGGCGTGGAGCTCCTACGAGCAGTACTTC	TRBJ2-7	TRBV2	NA	NA
CASSVVRDRRATEAFF	TGTGCCAGCAGCGTAGTTAGGGACAGAAGAGCCACTGAAGCTTTCTTT	TRBJ1-1	TRBV9	NA	TRBD1
CATSPSASGGTDTQYF	TGTGCCACCAGTCCCTCGGCTAGCGGTGGCACAGATACGCAGTATTTT	TRBJ2-3	TRBV15	NA	TRBD2
CASSLRTETGELFF	TGTGCCAGCAGTTTAAGGACAGAAACCGGGGAGCTGTTTTTT	TRBJ2-2	TRBV28	NA	NA
CASSIIEFGDTEAFF	TGTGCCAGTAGTATAATTGAATTCGGGGACACTGAAGCTTTCTTT	TRBJ1-1	TRBV19	NA	NA
CASSFSPLNEQFF	TGTGCCAGCAGCTTTTCCCCGTTAAATGAGCAGTTCTTC	TRBJ2-1	TRBV7-6	once	NA
CASSEGQHTDTQYF	TGTGCCAGCAGTGAAGGGCAGCACACAGATACGCAGTATTTT	TRBJ2-3	TRBV6-5	NA	NA